This section outlines one T cell receptor beta chain sequence together with its context. As processed by the authors: Researchers report that nucleated cell counts were estimated from reference gene primer amplification. Clones were read by immunoSEQ multiplex PCR, and TCRdb kept only the in-frame ones, dropping some. Clone size and the V and J calls come from that table; the DNA yielded D and trimming. The table shows about 34,000 clones, with more than 75% occurring only once. This CDR3 has 14 amino acids. J gave up 0 bases and V 4 bases, and 2 bases lay outside the gene matches. Germline V lookup: CDR1 LGHDT, CDR2 YNNKEL (reference sequence). This entry comes from a study of blood T cell repertoires in COVID-19. Study as a whole: The United States, Italy and Spain were the sources of the acute and convalescent COVID-19 samples. T cells, B-cell-depleted T cells, or PBMCs provided the cDNA or gDNA that served as material.

The V call is TRBV3-1 (or the pseudogene TRBV3-2), the J call TRBJ2-7; 8 bases are shared with TRBD1. The sample was peripheral blood. The receptor was derived from a woman aged 55-70 years with acute or convalescent COVID-19. The CDR3: CASSRGQGSYEQYF. For the CDR3, the DNA is TGTGCCAGCAGCCGAGGACAGGGCTCCTACGAGCAGTACTTC.